The table lists the clone carrying this T cell receptor (beta chain) with many counts. What it recognizes is unknown. The entire patient cohort was treatment-naive prior to thyroid surgery. This sample was included in a study of metastatic and nonmetastatic thyroid tumors. Study in general: Patients with malignant and benign thyroid disease provided blood and tumor or nodule tissue, whose repertoires were compared. Overall study results and limits: The reported finding was significantly higher TCR beta diversity in malignant thyroid tumors relative to benign nodules, in blood and tumor.

Original data processing: What underpinned the distant-metastasis classifier for papillary thyroid cancer was the set of CDR3 differences across clinicopathological groups. MiXCR reprocessed the PCR reads for TCRdb. What appears here as the V and J calls and clone size reflects TCRdb's work, not the paper's. The table has approximately 2,200 clones, over 9.5% seen once. Trimming at V came to 0 bases and at J to 2 bases, leaving 9 bases not matched to a gene. The CDR3 is 16 residues long. In germline, CDR1 is DFQATT, CDR2 SNEGSKA (reference sequence). This TCR was recovered from a female donor with papillary thyroid cancer or a benign thyroid nodule (not recorded which). Some clones in this sample may be carry-over from other donors' samples. Sequencing was performed on tumor tissue. The chain has TRBV20-1 and TRBJ2-5, with 7 bases fitting TRBD1. The CDR3 DNA reads TGCAGTGCTAGAGATGCCGGGACAGTGGTGCAAGAGACCCAGTACTTC. Translating gives CSARDAGTVVQETQYF.